This TCR beta chain was recorded in a study of OX40 agonist ivuxolimab in advanced cancers. Findings of the study overall: Doses of 0.1 to 3.0 mg/kg were accompanied by clonal expansion of CD4+ and CD8+ blood T cells by week 6. Expanded peripheral T-cell antigen specificity went undetermined.

Only in-frame clones appear in the TCRdb table, and some are missing; sequencing was by immunoSEQ multiplex PCR. The repertoire has approximately 100,000 clones, over 85% of them found once; the top ten carry 0.79%. On this clone: The antigen is not known.

Germline V gene lookup returns CDR1 SEHNR and CDR2 FQNEAQ (reference sequence). V lost 3 bases to trimming and J lost 7 bases, with 20 bases between them. The CDR3 extends over 16 amino acids. Blood sampling took place at baseline, cycle 4 day 1, and cycle 7 day 1. The sample was CD4+ or CD8+ T cells sorted from blood, taken in a trial of the OX40 agonist ivuxolimab. V usage is TRBV7-9 and J usage is TRBJ2-3; no clear D. This TCR was recovered from an adult with an advanced solid tumor such as melanoma, head and neck, liver or kidney cancer. CDR3 coding DNA: TGTGCCAGCAGCTTGTTAGAGGTCCCCCTCGGTCATACGCAGTATTTT. This gives the protein CASSLLEVPLGHTQYF.